One sample yielded the 12 T cell receptor beta chains listed below, sequenced in a study of blood T cell repertoires in COVID-19. Profiled with immunoSEQ multiplex PCR; TCRdb holds only in-frame clones, not every one. The sample holds approximately 330,000 clones, roughly 87% seen once. The sequenced sample was peripheral blood. The receptors stem from a man aged 30 to 39 with COVID-19, enrolled during active disease.

Here the CDR3 DNA reads TGTGCCAGCAGAGAAGGACAGGGAAGGGGCACAGATACGCAGTATTTT. This encodes CASREGQGRGTDTQYF. The chain employs TRBV28 and TRBJ2-3, with 8 bases aligning to TRBD1. This CDR3 comprises 16 residues. V trimming: 6 bases; J trimming: 1 base; junction bases outside the gene matches: 9. Per the germline V gene, CDR1 is MDHEN and CDR2 is SYDVKM.

The rearrangement uses TRBV15 and TRBJ1-2, with TRBD1 as a possible D gene (5 bases). The germline V and J ends were trimmed by 5 bases and 6 bases, with 19 bases remaining between them. CDR3 size: 15 residues. CDR1 is LNHNV and CDR2 is YYDKDF in the germline V gene (reference sequence). This CDR3 is CATSPGGRARDGYTF. CDR3 DNA sequence: TGTGCCACCAGCCCCGGTGGCAGGGCCCGTGATGGCTACACCTTC.

The V and J genes are TRBV19 and TRBJ2-1; 11 bases match TRBD2. V was clipped by 7 bases and J by 5 bases; unmatched bases: 4. Germline CDR1 is LNHDA and CDR2 is SQIVND (reference sequence). This CDR3 spans 14 amino acids. The CDR3 is CASKKLAGDNEQFF. In DNA, the CDR3 is TGTGCCAGTAAGAAACTAGCGGGAGACAATGAGCAGTTCTTC.

The chain employs TRBV6-2 or TRBV6-3 and TRBJ2-7; 9 nucleotides match TRBD1. Germline-derived CDR1 and CDR2 are MNHEY and SVGEGT. V lost 4 bases and J lost 3; bases outside the gene matches: 10. The length of the CDR3 is 16 residues. CDR3 coding DNA: TGTGCCAGCAGTTCCATTGGAGGGACAGGGTTCTACGAGCAGTACTTC. Residues: CASSSIGGTGFYEQYF.

This chain uses TRBV9 with TRBJ2-3; 11 nucleotides align to TRBD2. The CDR3 is 16 residues long. Per the germline V gene, CDR1 is SGDLS and CDR2 is YYNGEE. The trim removed 6 bases at V and 6 bases at J, leaving 12 bases unmatched. The CDR3 nucleotides are TGTGCCAGCAACTCCAATAGCGGGGGGGCGGGCGATACGCAGTATTTT. Its protein is CASNSNSGGAGDTQYF.

The chain couples TRBV4-1 to TRBJ1-1; no clear D gene. Trimming took off 0 bases at V and 1 base at J, with 9 bases between the two ends. The CDR3 has 15 amino acids. CDR1 and CDR2 from the germline V gene are MGHRA and YSYEKL. The CDR3 sequence is CASSQDLAGNTEAFF. CDR3 nucleotide sequence: TGCGCCAGCAGCCAAGATCTAGCAGGGAACACTGAAGCTTTCTTT.

This clone is a singleton in its sample. The rearrangement links TRBV15 to TRBJ2-3, with D unclear. The CDR3 totals 14 residues. Trimming left V 1 base short and J 1 base short, with 6 bases between. The germline CDR1 and CDR2 sequences are LNHNV and YYDKDF (reference sequence). As DNA, the CDR3 is TGTGCCACCAGCAGAGTTCTTGGCACAGATACGCAGTATTTT. It yields the protein CATSRVLGTDTQYF.

V usage is TRBV19 and J usage is TRBJ2-2; 11 nucleotides agree with TRBD1. The length of the CDR3 is 16 residues. Germline lookup yields CDR1 LNHDA and CDR2 SQIVND (reference sequence). The ends lost 4 bases at V and 4 bases at J; junction bases unmatched: 5. The CDR3 sequence is CASSSRGTGGTGELFF. CDR3 nucleotides: TGTGCCAGTAGTAGTAGGGGGACAGGGGGCACCGGGGAGCTGTTTTTT.

This chain uses TRBV6-2 or TRBV6-3 with TRBJ1-5; 10 nucleotides line up with TRBD1. V lost 2 bases, J lost 6 bases, and 7 bases stayed unmatched. The CDR3 consists of 16 residues. CDR1 and CDR2 (germline): MNHEY, SVGEGT. CDR3 in DNA: TGTGCCAGCAGTTACACGGGACAGGGGTTTATTCAGCCCCAGCATTTT. Translated, it gives CASSYTGQGFIQPQHF.

The chain is built from TRBV6-5 and TRBJ1-2; D might be TRBD1 (5 bases). With 0 bases removed from V and 8 bases from J, the gap between germline ends came to 13 bases. This CDR3 contains 14 residues. In germline, CDR1 is MNHEY, CDR2 SVGAGI. CDR3 bases: TGTGCCAGCAGTTACTCTGGGGCAGTAGGGGGCTACACCTTC. Amino acids: CASSYSGAVGGYTF.

This chain uses TRBV15 with TRBJ1-1, with 8 bases identical to TRBD1. V was pared by 0 bases and J by 1 base, with 7 bases of the junction left unmatched. Germline CDR1 and CDR2: LNHNV and YYDKDF (reference sequence). The CDR3 covers 17 residues. The CDR3 region is CATSRDPPDRGNTEAFF. The CDR3 region has the DNA TGTGCCACCAGCAGAGATCCCCCCGACAGGGGGAACACTGAAGCTTTCTTT.

The genes are TRBV5-1 and TRBJ1-1; perhaps TRBD1 as D (6 bases). Germline V gene data show CDR1 as SGHRS and CDR2 as YFSETQ. The CDR3 length is 15 residues. Between the trimmed V and J ends, which lost 2 bases and 3 bases, there was a span of 14 bases. The CDR3, as DNA: TGCGCCAGCAGCTTTATAGGGGGTCTGGACACTGAAGCTTTCTTT. Its translation is CASSFIGGLDTEAFF.